This T cell receptor beta chain was identified in a study of cytomegalovirus exposure and HLA in healthy donors. Study information: Most genotyped donors, 81% of more than 300, had Caucasian-associated genetic ancestry.

Comment on this clone: Its antigen is still unknown. Additional DNA sequences in this sample encode the identical CDR3.

PCR was performed using 60 Vbeta and 13 Jbeta primers. Assay: immunoSEQ multiplex PCR; the TCRdb copy retains only in-frame clones and omits some. The specimen's table records around 150,000 clones. Germline V gives CDR1 SGHRS, CDR2 YFSETQ. CDR3 length: 16 residues. Trimming took off 0 bases at V and 0 bases at J, with 9 bases between the two ends. Findings and caveats of the study: Across HLA loci, a later analysis found differing TCR association rates, with DRB1 most and HLA-C fewest. Sequencing probably produced one cluster of sequence variants that were highly shared.

Though probably carrying unrecorded immune exposures, donors were nominally healthy at sampling. V and J are TRBV5-1 and TRBJ2-2, with D perhaps TRBD2 (5 bases). The receptor comes from a woman between 55 and 75 years old in good health and CMV-seronegative. Sequencing was carried out using PBMCs. Written as DNA, the CDR3 is TGCGCCAGCAGCTTGGGAGGGCGGACGAACACCGGGGAGCTGTTTTTT. Translation: CASSLGGRTNTGELFF.